The 20 T cell receptor beta chains in this list originate from one sample, sequenced in a study of T cells in Graves' hyperthyroidism and ophthalmopathy. Amplification of TCR beta CDR3 regions was performed using RNA transcripts as template. During a first-round RT-PCR of the TCR CDR3, the HTBI primer set was used. Via MiXCR, TCRdb re-called the multiplex PCR reads, giving one row per CDR3 protein. The data show some 800,000 distinct CDR3 sequences, roughly 40% seen once. Sequenced sample: blood. Receptors originate from a man aged 18 to 29 with Graves' hyperthyroidism.

This clonotype was counted between two and nine times. This rearrangement joins TRBV7-2 to TRBJ1-1; no clear D. Deletions cut 5 bases from V and 5 bases from J, with 18 bases between. From germline, CDR1 is SGHTA and CDR2 FQGNSA. The CDR3 has 15 amino acids. The chain's CDR3 is CASSPQQKRGTEAFF. For the CDR3, the DNA is TGTGCCAGCAGCCCTCAACAGAAACGGGGTACTGAAGCTTTCTTT. Filled out from reference TRBV7-2 and TRBJ1-1, the complete variable domain reads GAGVSQSPSNKVTEKGKDVELRCDPISGHTALYWYRQSLGQGLEFLIYFQGNSAPDKSGLPSDRFSAERTGGSVSTLTIQRTQQEDSAVYLCASSPQQKRGTEAFFGQGTRLTVV.

The chain uses TRBV2 and TRBJ1-3, with D possibly matching TRBD1 (5 bases). CDR1 and CDR2 from the germline V gene are SNHLY and FYNNEI. This CDR3 comprises 16 residues. V was trimmed by 6 bases and J by 4 bases, leaving 19 bases between them. DNA for the CDR3: TGTGCCAGCAGCCGAAGTGTCCAGGGCCCCGGAAACACCATATATTTT. Its translation: CASSRSVQGPGNTIYF.

This chain uses TRBV5-1 with TRBJ1-2, with D maybe TRBD1 (5 bases). With 0 bases removed from V and 7 bases from J, the gap between germline ends came to 13 bases. The germline CDR1 and CDR2 sequences are SGHRS and YFSETQ. The CDR3 length is 14 residues. The CDR3 loop reads CASSLGREVSGYTF. Here the CDR3 DNA reads TGCGCCAGCAGCTTGGGCAGGGAAGTATCTGGCTACACCTTC. Full variable domain (remainder filled in from reference TRBV5-1 and TRBJ1-2): KAGVTQTPRYLIKTRGQQVTLSCSPISGHRSVSWYQQTPGQGLQFLFEYFSETQRNKGNFPGRFSGRQFSNSRSEMNVSTLELGDSALYLCASSLGREVSGYTFGSGTRLTVV.

About this clonotype itself: A far larger clone differs by one base, so this is likely a read error. The CDR3 region is CASSLAGANTGEPFF. CDR3 nucleotides: TGCGCCAGCAGCCTAGCGGGAGCGAACACCGGGGAGCCGTTTTTT. The chain combines TRBV5-1 with TRBJ2-2, with 10 bases fitting TRBD2. Germline V gives CDR1 SGHRS, CDR2 YFSETQ. This CDR3 comprises 15 residues.

Worth noting for this clonotype: One end of the junction is discordant with germline, which a read error may explain. CDR3 sequence (DNA): TGTGCCTGCAGCTCGACAGGGGAGACCCAGTACTTC. Encoded protein: CACSSTGETQYF. The rearrangement uses TRBV7-9 and TRBJ2-5; TRBD1 agrees at 7 bases. This CDR3 is 12 amino acids long. Germline lookup yields CDR1 SEHNR and CDR2 FQNEAQ (reference sequence).

CDR3: CASSLGPGGPEQYF. DNA for the CDR3: TGTGCCAGCAGCTTAGGCCCTGGAGGCCCCGAGCAGTACTTC. This rearrangement joins TRBV7-9 to TRBJ2-7, with D perhaps matching TRBD2 (5 bases). Trimming pared 1 base from V and 6 bases from J, leaving 13 bases between. CDR1 is SEHNR and CDR2 is FQNEAQ in the germline V gene (reference sequence). This CDR3 spans 14 amino acids.

For this clonotype: Compared with germline, one end of the junction differs, possibly owing to a read error. The chain is built from TRBV7-7 and TRBJ2-7; 8 positions agree with TRBD1. Germline V gene lookup returns CDR1 SSHAT and CDR2 FNYEAQ (reference sequence). This CDR3 is built from 14 residues. The CDR3, as DNA: TGTGCTAGCAGCTTAGGGACAGGCTCGTGGGAGCAGTACTTC. Residues: CASSLGTGSWEQYF.

On this clonotype itself: This may stem from a read error, because a much larger clone lies one nucleotide away. The CDR3 loop is CTSSLEPGTGPDQPQHF. CDR3 DNA: TGTACCAGCAGCTTAGAACCGGGGACAGGCCCCGATCAGCCCCAGCATTTT. This rearrangement joins TRBV7-9 to TRBJ1-5, with 8 bases matching TRBD1. CDR3 length: 17 residues. Germline V gives CDR1 SEHNR, CDR2 FQNEAQ (reference sequence).

This sequence joins TRBV15 and TRBJ1-1; maybe TRBD1 (6 bases). The length of the CDR3 is 16 residues. Germline CDR1 is LNHNV and CDR2 is YYDKDF (reference sequence). V shed 3 bases and J shed 3 bases, with 17 bases lying between them. Here the CDR3 reads CATSSEGGRQYTEAFF. The CDR3 coding sequence is TGTGCCACCAGCAGCGAAGGGGGACGACAGTACACTGAAGCTTTCTTT.

Many counts were recorded for this clonotype. V gene TRBV7-9 combines with J gene TRBJ1-1; D uncertain. Germline CDR1 and CDR2: SEHNR and FQNEAQ (reference sequence). Trimming stripped 7 bases from V and 7 bases from J, with 13 bases between. The CDR3 runs 12 residues. CDR3 DNA: TGTGCCAGCAACTGGGTTGTAGGTGAAGCTTTCTTT. Its translation: CASNWVVGEAFF. The entire variable domain, with the rest obtained from reference TRBV7-9 and TRBJ1-1, is as follows: DTGVSQNPRHKITKRGQNVTFRCDPISEHNRLYWYRQTLGQGPEFLTYFQNEAQLEKSRLLSDRFSAERPKGSFSTLEIQRTEQGDSAMYLCASNWVVGEAFFGQGTRLTVV.

This clonotype has a single count. This CDR3 reads CASSLVKGTYSPLHF. CDR3 DNA sequence: TGTGCCAGCAGCCTTGTCAAAGGGACGTATTCACCCCTCCACTTT. The chain combines TRBV14 with TRBJ1-6; TRBD1 might be the D (5 bases). CDR1 SGHDN and CDR2 FVKESK come from the germline V gene. The length of the CDR3 is 15 residues. Trimming removed 4 bases at V and 8 bases at J, with 15 bases between.

This clonotype has at least ten counts. The chain couples TRBV29-1 to TRBJ1-1, with D unclear. V dropped 7 bases and J dropped 3 bases, with 12 bases sitting between them. This CDR3 spans 12 amino acids. CDR1 is SQVTM, CDR2 ANQGSEA, per germline. The CDR3 nucleotides are TGCAGCGGAACTATATGGGACACTGAAGCTTTCTTT. Translated, it gives CSGTIWDTEAFF.

The chain has TRBV7-2 and TRBJ2-3; TRBD2 might be the D (6 bases). Trimming left V 6 bases short and J 2 bases short, with 12 bases between. The CDR3 consists of 14 residues. Looked up from germline, CDR1 is SGHTA and CDR2 is FQGNSA. The CDR3 sequence is CASSSTSLTDTQYF. The CDR3 DNA reads as TGTGCCAGCAGTTCGACTAGTCTCACAGATACGCAGTATTTT.

The chain links TRBV29-1 to TRBJ1-2; 10 bases are shared with TRBD1. From germline, CDR1 is SQVTM and CDR2 ANQGSEA. V dropped 3 bases and J dropped 3; count of bases not matched to a gene: 4. The CDR3 consists of 14 residues. CDR3: CSVDKGTGDYGYTF. The CDR3 DNA follows: TGCAGCGTTGATAAGGGGACAGGGGACTATGGCTACACCTTC.

J is TRBJ1-1 and V is TRBV5-1; 8 bases fit TRBD1. V dropped 4 bases and J dropped 3; count of bases not matched to a gene: 5. The CDR3 is 14 residues long. Germline V CDR1 and CDR2: SGHRS, YFSETQ. The CDR3 region is CASSLGTGYTEAFF. The CDR3 bases are TGCGCCAGCAGCCTAGGGACAGGCTACACTGAAGCTTTCTTT.

In regard to this clonotype: This may be a read error, as it is one base from a much larger clone. This chain uses TRBV7-2 with TRBJ2-5, with 8 bases matching TRBD2. Germline V gene sequence: CDR1 SGHTA, CDR2 FQGNSA. The J segment lost 7 bases and the V segment lost 5 bases, leaving 6 bases of the junction unmatched. The CDR3 is 13 amino acids. The CDR3 nucleotides read TGTGCCAGCAGCCGGGGGGGGTCGGGGACCCAGTACTTC. The encoded protein is CASSRGGSGTQYF. Supplemented by reference TRBV7-2 and TRBJ2-5, the full variable domain reads GAGVSQSPSNKVTEKGKDVELRCDPISGHTALYWYRQSLGQGLEFLIYFQGNSAPDKSGLPSDRFSAERTGGSVSTLTIQRTQQEDSAVYLCASSRGGSGTQYFGPGTRLLVL.

The rearrangement uses TRBV19 and TRBJ1-1; the D gene is possibly TRBD1 (5 bases). V shed 4 bases and J shed 0 bases, with 9 bases lying between them. The germline CDR1 and CDR2 sequences are LNHDA and SQIVND (reference sequence). The CDR3 spans 14 residues. CDR3 amino acids: CASSRDLMNTEAFF. The CDR3 nucleotides read TGTGCCAGTAGTAGGGACCTAATGAACACTGAAGCTTTCTTT.

A word on this clonotype: One end of the junction does not line up with germline, which may come from a read error. The V and J genes are TRBV7-9 and TRBJ2-7; D is ambiguous. The CDR3 contains 14 residues. Germline-derived CDR1 and CDR2 are SEHNR and FQNEAQ (reference sequence). CDR3 loop: CASSQGPESYEQYF. The CDR3 nucleotides are TGCGCCAGCAGCCAAGGGCCAGAATCCTACGAGCAGTACTTC.

In this sample, this clonotype turned up a few times. The rearrangement links TRBV7-9 to TRBJ1-1; possibly TRBD1 for D (5 bases). The CDR3 spans 13 residues. From germline, CDR1 is SEHNR and CDR2 FQNEAQ (reference sequence). V was trimmed by 4 bases and J by 6 bases, leaving 12 bases between them. CDR3 DNA sequence: TGTGCCAGCAGCTCCTCAGGGAGGGCTGAAGCTTTCTTT. Translated: CASSSSGRAEAFF.

The rearrangement joins TRBV29-1 to TRBJ2-1; D may be TRBD2 (6 bases). Trimming removed 3 bases at V and 2 bases at J, with 11 bases between. There are 14 residues in the CDR3. Looked up from germline, CDR1 is SQVTM and CDR2 is ANQGSEA. CDR3 nucleotides: TGCAGCGTTGATGGGCGGGACCCCTACAATGAGCAGTTCTTC. This translates into CSVDGRDPYNEQFF.